Following are 19 T cell receptor beta chains from one sample sequenced in a study of cytomegalovirus exposure and HLA in healthy donors. The PCR was carried out with 60 Vbeta primers and 13 Jbeta primers. Data came from immunoSEQ multiplex PCR; TCRdb stores just in-frame clones and leaves some out. The table records some 60,000 clones, about 81% of them present only once. The sample was PBMCs. These receptors were obtained from a woman younger than 45 in good health and CMV-seronegative.

Only a few counts were recorded for this clone. CDR3 in amino acids: CASSEPRLGAFF. The DNA for the CDR3 is TGTGCCAGCAGCGAACCCAGACTGGGAGCTTTCTTT. The chain links TRBV6-1 to TRBJ1-1; D gene unclear. The CDR3 sequence is 12 residues long. V was clipped by 6 bases and J by 10 bases, with 15 bases between them. Germline assignment: CDR1 MNHNS and CDR2 SASEGT.

The rearrangement links TRBV18 to TRBJ2-7, with 14 bases identical to TRBD2. J lost 3 bases, V lost 2 bases, and 9 bases had no gene match. CDR1 KGHSH and CDR2 LQKENI come from the germline V gene. The CDR3 has 18 amino acids. CDR3: CASSPLGLAGDPYYEQYF. CDR3 DNA: TGTGCCAGCTCACCATTGGGACTAGCGGGAGACCCTTACTACGAGCAGTACTTC. The variable domain in full, completed from reference TRBV18 and TRBJ2-7, reads NAGVMQNPRHLVRRRGQEARLRCSPMKGHSHVYWYRQLPEEGLKFMVYLQKENIIDESGMPKERFSAEFPKEGPSILRIQQVVRGDSAAYFCASSPLGLAGDPYYEQYFGPGTRLTVT.

The J gene is TRBJ1-5, the V gene TRBV6-6; TRBD1 might be the D (5 bases). V was clipped by 7 bases and J by 6 bases, with 13 bases between them. Per the germline V gene, CDR1 is MNHNY and CDR2 is SVGAGI (reference sequence). CDR3 length: 13 residues. CDR3 sequence reads: CASTRGSGQPQHF. DNA of the CDR3: TGTGCCAGCACACGGGGGTCGGGTCAGCCCCAGCATTTT.

This clone was detected once. This chain joins TRBV27 and TRBJ1-1, with a possible D match to TRBD1 (5 bases). Germline V lookup: CDR1 MNHEY, CDR2 SMNVEV (reference sequence). The CDR3 has 20 amino acids. V lost 1 base to trimming and J lost 0 bases, with 24 bases between them. This CDR3 is CASSLFAIVVGQGLNTEAFF. The CDR3 nucleotides read TGTGCCAGCAGTTTATTTGCTATAGTCGTAGGGCAGGGCCTGAACACTGAAGCTTTCTTT.

The rearrangement joins TRBV29-1 to TRBJ2-7, with D perhaps TRBD2 (5 bases). The CDR3 has 12 residues. Germline assignment: CDR1 SQVTM and CDR2 ANQGSEA. The V and J ends lost 6 bases and 2 bases respectively, with 11 bases between them. For the CDR3, the DNA is TGCAGCGTCCGGGAAGATCCCTACGAGCAGTACTTC. Amino acid sequence: CSVREDPYEQYF.

This clone came up a few times. The chain carries TRBV15 and TRBJ1-3; a possible D gene is TRBD1 (5 bases). CDR1 is LNHNV, CDR2 YYDKDF, per germline (reference sequence). Trimming removed 0 bases at V and 0 bases at J, with 12 bases between. The CDR3 loop spans 17 amino acids. This CDR3 is CATSRDQTARSGNTIYF. The CDR3 DNA reads as TGTGCCACCAGCAGAGATCAGACAGCCCGCTCTGGAAACACCATATATTTT.

V usage is TRBV7-2 and J usage is TRBJ1-4; tentatively, D is TRBD1 (5 bases). The CDR3 covers 16 residues. Germline loops: CDR1 SGHTA, CDR2 FQGNSA. V gave up 2 bases and J gave up 0 bases, with 10 bases separating them. CDR3 protein: CASSLQGIATNEKLFF. CDR3 sequence (DNA): TGTGCCAGCAGCTTACAGGGAATTGCAACTAATGAAAAACTGTTTTTT. Together with reference TRBV7-2 and TRBJ1-4, the CDR3 gives the full variable domain: GAGVSQSPSNKVTEKGKDVELRCDPISGHTALYWYRQSLGQGLEFLIYFQGNSAPDKSGLPSDRFSAERTGGSVSTLTIQRTQQEDSAVYLCASSLQGIATNEKLFFGSGTQLSVL.

This clone was found once. The chain links TRBV6-1 to TRBJ2-5; D gene ambiguous. This CDR3 comprises 13 residues. V lost 6 bases and J lost 5, with 13 bases in between. Germline CDR1 MNHNS, CDR2 SASEGT. Here the CDR3 reads CASSAELWETQYF. The CDR3 region has the DNA TGTGCCAGCAGCGCTGAACTTTGGGAGACCCAGTACTTC.

This rearrangement joins TRBV6-1 to TRBJ2-5, with D tentatively TRBD1 (7 bases). This CDR3 has 14 amino acids. Trimming left V 7 bases short and J 3 bases short, with 15 bases between. The germline V gene encodes CDR1 MNHNS and CDR2 SASEGT. As DNA, the CDR3 is TGTGCCAGCACCGCGGGACAGATAAAAGAGACCCAGTACTTC. Translating it yields CASTAGQIKETQYF.

The chain has TRBV2 and TRBJ2-7; D uncertain. Per germline, CDR1 SNHLY and CDR2 FYNNEI. The CDR3 covers 12 residues. Trimming cost V 4 bases and J 4 bases, with 8 bases left between them. CDR3 loop: CASSALLYEQYF. In DNA, the CDR3 is TGTGCCAGCAGTGCTCTCCTGTACGAGCAGTACTTC.

This clone has more than one count but fewer than ten. V usage is TRBV29-1 and J usage is TRBJ2-3; TRBD1 matches 7 bases. CDR3 length: 13 amino acids. The V and J ends lost 6 bases and 3 bases, in that order; junction bases with no gene match: 6. The germline gives CDR1 SQVTM, CDR2 ANQGSEA. The CDR3 region is CSVRQGGTDTQYF. The CDR3, as DNA: TGCAGCGTCCGACAGGGTGGTACAGATACGCAGTATTTT.

The chain uses TRBV2 and TRBJ2-3, with D tentatively TRBD2 (6 bases). CDR3 length: 16 residues. Looked up from germline, CDR1 is SNHLY and CDR2 is FYNNEI. V was clipped by 3 bases and J by 2 bases, with 15 bases between them. This chain's CDR3 is CASSDPRGGNTDTQYF. The CDR3 DNA reads TGTGCCAGCAGTGATCCCCGGGGCGGGAACACAGATACGCAGTATTTT.

J is TRBJ1-1 and V is TRBV5-6, with 10 bases that match TRBD1. V dropped 0 bases and J dropped 6; count of bases not matched to a gene: 11. CDR3 length equals 17 residues. The germline CDR1 and CDR2 sequences are SGHDT and YYEEEE. The CDR3 loop reads CASSLGVGGTGVSEAFF. The CDR3 DNA reads as TGTGCCAGCAGCTTGGGGGTGGGGGGGACAGGGGTGTCTGAAGCTTTCTTT.

The rearrangement uses TRBV6-1 and TRBJ1-2, with 7 bases aligning to TRBD1. This CDR3 region has 16 residues. V lost 4 bases to trimming and J lost 3 bases; unmatched junction nucleotides: 11. Germline V lookup: CDR1 MNHNS, CDR2 SASEGT. The CDR3 region is CASSVGPGQLDYGYTF. The DNA of the CDR3 is TGTGCCAGCAGTGTTGGACCGGGACAGCTAGACTATGGCTACACCTTC.

This clone came up once. This chain connects TRBV5-1 to TRBJ1-1, with D uncertain. The CDR3 has 13 residues. V was shortened by 0 bases and J by 2 bases, with 5 bases between the two germline ends. CDR1 SGHRS and CDR2 YFSETQ come from the germline V gene. The CDR3 is CASSLGVNTEAFF. The CDR3 DNA sequence: TGCGCCAGCAGCTTGGGTGTAAACACTGAAGCTTTCTTT.

This chain uses TRBV11-1 with TRBJ1-1, with TRBD1 as a possible D gene (6 bases). The germline V gene encodes CDR1 SGHAT and CDR2 FQDESV (reference sequence). V was trimmed by 2 bases and J by 6 bases, leaving 10 bases between them. The CDR3 consists of 13 residues. The chain's CDR3 is CASSLTGYAEAFF. In DNA form, the CDR3 reads TGTGCCAGCAGCTTAACAGGGTATGCTGAAGCTTTCTTT.

The gene calls are TRBV5-4 and TRBJ2-2, with D possibly matching TRBD1 (5 bases). Germline CDR1 reads SGHNT; CDR2 reads YYREEE (reference sequence). Trimming removed 1 base from V and 5 bases from J, with 9 bases in between. This CDR3 comprises 14 residues. As DNA, the CDR3 is TGTGCCAGCAGCTTGAGAAGGGGTACCGGGGAGCTGTTTTTT. This encodes CASSLRRGTGELFF.

The chain recombines TRBV28 with TRBJ2-7, with D maybe TRBD1 (5 bases). Germline assignment: CDR1 MDHEN and CDR2 SYDVKM. V was pared by 1 base and J by 2 bases, with 9 bases between. The CDR3 totals 14 residues. The CDR3 loop is CASSLYGRAYEQYF. The DNA for the CDR3 is TGTGCCAGCAGTTTATACGGCAGGGCCTACGAGCAGTACTTC.

The CDR3 protein is CASSPPGTREEQYF. CDR3 bases: TGTGCCAGTAGTCCGCCCGGGACTCGGGAGGAGCAGTACTTC. V usage is TRBV19 and J usage is TRBJ2-7, with D possibly matching TRBD2 (6 bases). The CDR3 runs 14 residues. The V gene's germline CDR1 is LNHDA and CDR2 SQIVND (reference sequence). Trimming shortened V by 5 bases and J by 7 bases, and 18 bases separated the two germline ends.